These 3 T cell receptor beta chains came from one sample sequenced in a study of blood T cells in healthy people across ages. It was with a sample-barcoded 5' primer and a J-beta primer mix that a second PCR of roughly 7 to 12 cycles was run. MiXCR, applied by TCRdb to the 5' RACE reads, yields one record per CDR3 protein. This repertoire shows 710,000 or so distinct CDR3 sequences, 32% found once; its top ten account for 15%. Sequenced material: blood. These receptors were obtained from a woman aged 80 or older in good health.

Concerning this clonotype itself: Since a much larger clone is just one base distant, this may be a read error. This is likely a read error, given that the CDR3 carries no conserved phenylalanine or tryptophan at its end. This sequence joins TRBV6-5 and TRBJ2-5; D might be TRBD2 (6 bases). The germline gives CDR1 MNHEY, CDR2 SVGAGI. The CDR3 has 13 amino acids. V lost 2 bases, J lost 3 bases, and 7 bases lay in between. Here the CDR3 reads CASSYQREETQYC. The CDR3 bases are TGTGCCAGCAGTTACCAGCGGGAAGAGACCCAGTACTGC.

This chain joins TRBV10-3 and TRBJ2-4, with a weak D call TRBD2 (5 bases). The CDR3 is made up of 15 amino acids. Germline V gene lookup returns CDR1 ENHRY and CDR2 SYGVKD. Trimming left V 0 bases short and J 13 bases short, with 19 bases between. CDR3 region: CAISESDWGVGEQYF. The CDR3 DNA is TGTGCCATCAGTGAGTCTGACTGGGGAGTGGGTGAGCAGTACTTC.

Worth noting for this clonotype: It may be a read error: a sequence one base away is much more abundant. Here the CDR3 DNA reads TGTGCCAGCAGTGACGAACAGGGGGTAATTGGCAATCAGCCCCAGCATTTT. Translation gives CASSDEQGVIGNQPQHF. The chain links TRBV6-2 or TRBV6-3 to TRBJ1-5; TRBD1 agrees at 8 bases. Per the germline V gene, CDR1 is MNHEY and CDR2 is SVGEGT. The CDR3 runs 17 residues. With V trimmed by 5 bases and J by 2 bases, 11 bases remained unmatched.